These T cell receptor beta chains were read from a single sample in a study of shared clonotypes between healthy human individuals. The protocol was immunoSEQ multiplex PCR, while the TCRdb copy is restricted to in-frame clones and leaves out a portion. In the table there are 2 million or so clones, approximately 94% of which are singletons. The specimen sequenced was naive CD8+ T cells sorted from blood. The source of these receptors is a man between 18 and 35 years old in good health. The CDR3 runs from the conserved cysteine through the conserved F or W. D genes are given only for firm matches. Rows give clone size only sometimes, using once, few, many, or a class for an expanded clone.

d_call cdr3_length clone_size j_call v_call cdr3_nt cdr3_aa
TRBD2 14 NA TRBJ2-3 TRBV7-9 TGTGCCAGCAGCTTGGTGCCTAGCGGGGATACGCAGTATTTT CASSLVPSGDTQYF
TRBD2 15 NA TRBJ2-7 TRBV27 TGTGCCAGCAGATATATGAGCGGGGGAGGCGACGAGCAGTACTTC CASRYMSGGGDEQYF
NA 11 NA TRBJ2-7 TRBV6-1 TGTGCCAGCAGTGCCCCTTACGAGCAGTACTTC CASSAPYEQYF
NA 14 NA TRBJ2-5 TRBV27 TGTGCCAGCAGTTTAGGCGGGCCCCAAGAGACCCAGTACTTC CASSLGGPQETQYF
NA 13 once TRBJ2-3 TRBV7-9 TGTGCCAGCAATTTTATCCGCACAGATACGCAGTATTTT CASNFIRTDTQYF
TRBD2 15 few TRBJ2-1 TRBV5-1 TGCGCCAGCAGCCCGGGGGGACTAGCGGACAATGAGCAGTTCTTC CASSPGGLADNEQFF
NA 14 NA TRBJ2-2 TRBV11-2 TGTGCCAGCAGCCAGTGGGACAACACCGGGGAGCTGTTTTTT CASSQWDNTGELFF
TRBD1 16 NA TRBJ1-4 TRBV4-1 TGCGCCAGCAGCCAAGTCCCGACAGGGTCTAATGAAAAACTGTTTTTT CASSQVPTGSNEKLFF
NA 16 NA TRBJ1-6 TRBV14 TGTGCCAGCAGCCAAGCGTCCGGGTCCTATAATTCACCCCTCCACTTT CASSQASGSYNSPLHF
TRBD2 17 NA TRBJ2-2 TRBV5-6 TGTGCCAGCAGCTCTGAGCCGGGACTAGTGAACACCGGGGAGCTGTTTTTT CASSSEPGLVNTGELFF
TRBD1 14 NA TRBJ1-1 TRBV5-4 TGTGCCAGCAGCCCCGGGACAGTAAGAACTGAAGCTTTCTTT CASSPGTVRTEAFF
NA 14 NA TRBJ2-2 TRBV5-6 TGTGCCAGCAGCTTGCAGGGGTCGCACGGGGAGCTGTTTTTT CASSLQGSHGELFF
NA 11 NA TRBJ2-7 TRBV28 TGTGCCAGCACCGACTCCTACGAGCAGTACTTC CASTDSYEQYF
TRBD2 17 NA TRBJ2-1 TRBV19 TGTGCCAGTAGTACCAAGACTAGCGGGGGGACCTACAATGAGCAGTTCTTC CASSTKTSGGTYNEQFF
NA 14 NA TRBJ1-1 TRBV5-1 TGCGCCAGCAGCTCCGGAACAGGGCCTGTTGAAGCTTTCTTT CASSSGTGPVEAFF
TRBD2 16 NA TRBJ2-3 TRBV4-1 TGCGCCAGCAGCCAAGGAAAAGCGGGGGTGGGAGATACGCAGTATTTT CASSQGKAGVGDTQYF
TRBD2 17 NA TRBJ2-5 TRBV6-1 TGTGCCAGCAGTGAAGAGGTCGGGGGACTAGTCCGAGAGACCCAGTACTTC CASSEEVGGLVRETQYF
NA 21 once TRBJ1-5 TRBV6-1 TGTGCCAGCAGTGAATCACCTCGTGGGTCACCTTTGATTATTAGCAATCAGCCCCAGCATTTT CASSESPRGSPLIISNQPQHF
NA 16 NA TRBJ2-7 TRBV7-8 TGTGCCAGCAGCTTAGAAGTGGGGGGTAGCTCCTACGAGCAGTACTTC CASSLEVGGSSYEQYF
NA 10 NA TRBJ2-1 TRBV2 TGTGCCAGCTGGTATGATGAGCAGTTCTTC CASWYDEQFF
TRBD2 17 NA TRBJ2-3 TRBV4-2 TGTGCCAGCAGCCCCTCACTAGCGGGGGGGCCGAGAGATACGCAGTATTTT CASSPSLAGGPRDTQYF
NA 15 NA TRBJ1-5 TRBV27 TGTGCCAGCAGTTGGGGGGCAGGGGCGAGCCAGCCCCAGCATTTT CASSWGAGASQPQHF
NA 15 once TRBJ1-2 TRBV28 TGTGCCAGCAGCCTGGAGGGATATGCCTTCAATGGCTACACCTTC CASSLEGYAFNGYTF
TRBD1 13 NA TRBJ2-7 TRBV19 TGTGCCAGTAGTATGGACAGGGGCTACGAGCAGTACTTC CASSMDRGYEQYF
TRBD2 15 NA TRBJ2-3 TRBV27 TGTGCCAGCAGTAAAGCGGGGGCTAGCACAGATACGCAGTATTTT CASSKAGASTDTQYF
NA 18 NA TRBJ2-7 TRBV2 TGTGCCAGCAGCGAAGGCCCGTGGGGGAGCTGGAGCTCCTACGAGCAGTACTTC CASSEGPWGSWSSYEQYF
TRBD1 13 NA TRBJ2-7 TRBV5-1 TGCGCCAGCAGCCTAACAGGGGCCTACGAGCAGTACTTC CASSLTGAYEQYF
NA 15 NA TRBJ2-7 TRBV19 TGTGCCAGTAGTATAAGGGACTCGGGGGTCTACGAGCAGTACTTC CASSIRDSGVYEQYF
NA 13 NA TRBJ2-4 TRBV15 TGTGCCACCAGCACTGACACGGAAAACATTCAGTACTTC CATSTDTENIQYF
NA 15 NA TRBJ1-1 TRBV19 TGTGCCAGTACCCCTGGCGTTTCCTGGAACACTGAAGCTTTCTTT CASTPGVSWNTEAFF
NA 17 NA TRBJ1-5 TRBV1 TGCACCAGCAGCCAAGATCACAGGCTATTCGGCAATCAGCCCCAGCATTTT CTSSQDHRLFGNQPQHF
NA 14 NA TRBJ2-7 TRBV11-2 TGTGCCAGCAGCTTCGCTGGGGGCGGCTACGAGCAGTACTTC CASSFAGGGYEQYF
NA 17 NA TRBJ2-4 TRBV4-1 TGCGCCAGCAGCCAAGACTATGAGTGGGTAGCCAAAAACATTCAGTACTTC CASSQDYEWVAKNIQYF
TRBD2 14 NA TRBJ2-7 TRBV30 TGTGCCTCAGACGGGACTAGCGGGAGGGACGAGCAGTACTTC CASDGTSGRDEQYF
NA 13 NA TRBJ1-5 TRBV7-8 TGTGCCAGCAGCCCGGGTGGGGGTCAGCCCCAGCATTTT CASSPGGGQPQHF
NA 17 NA TRBJ2-1 TRBV9 TGTGCCAGCAGCGTAGATATAAACATCCCCTCCTACAATGAGCAGTTCTTC CASSVDINIPSYNEQFF
NA 14 NA TRBJ1-2 TRBV5-6 TGTGCCAGCAGCTTGGATGGTTCGGTCTATGGCTACACCTTC CASSLDGSVYGYTF
NA 14 NA TRBJ1-4 TRBV4-3 TGCGCCAGCAGCCAAGATCTACGAAATGAAAAACTGTTTTTT CASSQDLRNEKLFF
TRBD2 15 NA TRBJ2-7 TRBV13 TGTGCCAGCAGCTCCGCGGGGTCGGGAGGAAACGAGCAGTACTTC CASSSAGSGGNEQYF
TRBD1 14 NA TRBJ2-7 TRBV7-6 TGTGCCAGCAGCGAGGGACAGGGGGCCTACGAGCAGTACTTC CASSEGQGAYEQYF
NA 13 NA TRBJ2-7 TRBV6-1 TGTGCCAGCAAGGGCGGCAACATCTACGAGCAGTACTTC CASKGGNIYEQYF
TRBD1 14 NA TRBJ2-1 TRBV2 TGTGCCAGCAGACCGGGACAGGAGGGCAATGAGCAGTTCTTC CASRPGQEGNEQFF
TRBD2 16 NA TRBJ2-1 TRBV10-3 TGTGCCATCAGTGGAATAGCGGGAGGGCCCGCCAATGAGCAGTTCTTC CAISGIAGGPANEQFF
TRBD2 15 NA TRBJ2-1 TRBV11-1 TGTGCCAGCAGCTTACCAGCGGGGGGACTAAATGAGCAGTTCTTC CASSLPAGGLNEQFF
NA 14 NA TRBJ2-5 TRBV29-1 TGCAGCGTTGTCTCGCCAGGGGCGAGTGAGACCCAGTACTTC CSVVSPGASETQYF
NA 13 once TRBJ2-7 TRBV6-5 TGTGCCAGCAGTTACGCTCACTCCTACGAGCAGTACTTC CASSYAHSYEQYF
TRBD2 21 NA TRBJ2-3 TRBV4-3 TGCGCCAGCAGCCAAGTTAGGGGGGGTAGCGGGAGGGCTGGATGGGAAGATACGCAGTATTTT CASSQVRGGSGRAGWEDTQYF
NA 17 NA TRBJ1-6 TRBV2 TGTGCCAGCAGTTCCGAGATGGTGACACAGGTCAATTCACCCCTCCACTTT CASSSEMVTQVNSPLHF
NA 12 NA TRBJ2-7 TRBV13 TGTGCCAGCAGCTCCACGATGGGCGAGCAGTACTTC CASSSTMGEQYF
NA 14 NA TRBJ2-5 TRBV1 TGCACCAGCAGCCAAGAAGCGCTAAAGGAGACCCAGTACTTC CTSSQEALKETQYF
NA 13 once TRBJ1-6 TRBV7-6 TGTGCCAGCGGACCCGAAAGATATTCACCCCTCCACTTT CASGPERYSPLHF
TRBD1 16 NA TRBJ1-6 TRBV4-1 TGCGCCAGCAGCCAAGGACAGGGGGCCTCAGGTTCACCCCTCCACTTT CASSQGQGASGSPLHF
NA 15 NA TRBJ1-5 TRBV19 TGTGCCAGTAGTATCGCGGGCTATAGCAATCAGCCCCAGCATTTT CASSIAGYSNQPQHF
TRBD2 15 NA TRBJ2-5 TRBV5-1 TGCGCCAGCAGCCGGGGACTAGCGGGGGGAGAGACCCAGTACTTC CASSRGLAGGETQYF
NA 14 NA TRBJ2-2 TRBV5-6 TGTGCCAGCAGCTTCAGTTCGACTAGATGGGAGCTGTTTTTT CASSFSSTRWELFF
NA 14 NA TRBJ2-3 TRBV10-2 TGCGCCAGCAGTGACAGGGGAGGAATAGATACGCAGTATTTT CASSDRGGIDTQYF